This is a list of T cell receptor beta chains from one sample in a study of cytomegalovirus exposure and HLA in healthy donors. The method was immunoSEQ multiplex PCR; TCRdb's version includes in-frame clones alone and lacks a portion of them. The data show about 130,000 clones, 72% seen once. The specimen sequenced was PBMCs. The receptors originated from a man aged 25-45 years in good health and CMV-seronegative. Each CDR3 is given without its conserved first and last residue. Fields, in order: D gene, clone size, V gene, J gene, CDR3 length, CDR3 protein. D genes are given only for firm matches. Not all rows give a size; the values are once, few, many and, for expanded clones, a class.

d_call: -
clone_size: -
v_call: TRBV10-3
j_call: TRBJ2-7
cdr3_length: 12
cdr3_aa: AVRVTVFPYEQY

d_call: TRBD1
clone_size: -
v_call: TRBV19
j_call: TRBJ2-7
cdr3_length: 13
cdr3_aa: ASSIVGQGRYEQY

d_call: -
clone_size: -
v_call: TRBV7-9
j_call: TRBJ2-5
cdr3_length: 14
cdr3_aa: SSSPPSGQLQETQY

d_call: TRBD1
clone_size: -
v_call: TRBV5-6
j_call: TRBJ2-5
cdr3_length: 14
cdr3_aa: ASSRITGGKGETQY

d_call: -
clone_size: -
v_call: TRBV30
j_call: TRBJ1-2
cdr3_length: 13
cdr3_aa: AWYRRGATNYGYT

d_call: -
clone_size: -
v_call: TRBV19
j_call: TRBJ1-5
cdr3_length: 12
cdr3_aa: ASSIGGARQPQH

d_call: -
clone_size: -
v_call: TRBV4-1
j_call: TRBJ2-1
cdr3_length: 14
cdr3_aa: ASSQDFPRRANEQF

d_call: -
clone_size: -
v_call: TRBV10-1
j_call: TRBJ2-3
cdr3_length: 13
cdr3_aa: ASSELGRGTDTQY

d_call: TRBD1
clone_size: -
v_call: TRBV7-9
j_call: TRBJ1-5
cdr3_length: 13
cdr3_aa: ASSSTGGGNQPQH

d_call: -
clone_size: -
v_call: TRBV15
j_call: TRBJ2-5
cdr3_length: 12
cdr3_aa: ATSKDMIQETQY

d_call: TRBD1
clone_size: -
v_call: TRBV28
j_call: TRBJ2-1
cdr3_length: 13
cdr3_aa: ASSLGTGAYNEQF

d_call: TRBD2
clone_size: -
v_call: TRBV7-6
j_call: TRBJ2-1
cdr3_length: 13
cdr3_aa: ASSLVAGGRSEQF

d_call: TRBD1
clone_size: -
v_call: TRBV7-2
j_call: TRBJ2-7
cdr3_length: 15
cdr3_aa: ASSLALRGTGGFEQY

d_call: TRBD1
clone_size: -
v_call: TRBV28
j_call: TRBJ2-4
cdr3_length: 12
cdr3_aa: ASSLTGSQNIQY

d_call: -
clone_size: -
v_call: TRBV28
j_call: TRBJ1-3
cdr3_length: 13
cdr3_aa: ASSLPQGSGNTIY

d_call: -
clone_size: few
v_call: TRBV18
j_call: TRBJ1-2
cdr3_length: 14
cdr3_aa: ASSPPSQGLNYGYT

d_call: -
clone_size: -
v_call: TRBV28
j_call: TRBJ1-2
cdr3_length: 12
cdr3_aa: ASSLVSKTDSYT

d_call: -
clone_size: -
v_call: TRBV6-1
j_call: TRBJ2-2
cdr3_length: 13
cdr3_aa: ASSVHSRNTGELF

d_call: TRBD1
clone_size: -
v_call: TRBV5-1
j_call: TRBJ2-2
cdr3_length: 13
cdr3_aa: ASTQEQGPTGELF

d_call: -
clone_size: once
v_call: TRBV18
j_call: TRBJ2-3
cdr3_length: 11
cdr3_aa: ASSPAGADTQY

d_call: TRBD1
clone_size: -
v_call: TRBV6-5
j_call: TRBJ1-2
cdr3_length: 12
cdr3_aa: ASSYLTGVYGYT

d_call: -
clone_size: -
v_call: TRBV11-2
j_call: TRBJ1-2
cdr3_length: 12
cdr3_aa: ASSSMEGRGDYT

d_call: TRBD2
clone_size: -
v_call: TRBV11-2
j_call: TRBJ2-3
cdr3_length: 16
cdr3_aa: ASSFRLAGGRHTDTQY

d_call: -
clone_size: -
v_call: TRBV30
j_call: TRBJ1-6
cdr3_length: 14
cdr3_aa: AWRPLGGSYNSPLH

d_call: TRBD1
clone_size: -
v_call: TRBV7-8
j_call: TRBJ1-5
cdr3_length: 16
cdr3_aa: ASSLALWDSYSNQPQH

d_call: -
clone_size: -
v_call: TRBV7-3
j_call: TRBJ1-1
cdr3_length: 11
cdr3_aa: ASSSRHLTEAF

d_call: -
clone_size: -
v_call: TRBV19
j_call: -
cdr3_length: 11
cdr3_aa: ASSPSISYEQY

d_call: TRBD2
clone_size: -
v_call: TRBV2
j_call: TRBJ2-1
cdr3_length: 13
cdr3_aa: ASSLLAGGVGEQF

d_call: -
clone_size: -
v_call: TRBV5-1
j_call: TRBJ1-2
cdr3_length: 13
cdr3_aa: ASSLVNPGDYGYT

d_call: -
clone_size: few
v_call: TRBV7-2
j_call: -
cdr3_length: 13
cdr3_aa: ASSPRQLLSYEQY

d_call: -
clone_size: -
v_call: TRBV30
j_call: TRBJ1-2
cdr3_length: 9
cdr3_aa: AWIGGYGYT

d_call: TRBD2
clone_size: few
v_call: TRBV28
j_call: TRBJ2-3
cdr3_length: 15
cdr3_aa: ASSSGLAGAGTDTQY

d_call: TRBD2
clone_size: few
v_call: TRBV2
j_call: TRBJ2-5
cdr3_length: 13
cdr3_aa: ASSRGLAGEETQY